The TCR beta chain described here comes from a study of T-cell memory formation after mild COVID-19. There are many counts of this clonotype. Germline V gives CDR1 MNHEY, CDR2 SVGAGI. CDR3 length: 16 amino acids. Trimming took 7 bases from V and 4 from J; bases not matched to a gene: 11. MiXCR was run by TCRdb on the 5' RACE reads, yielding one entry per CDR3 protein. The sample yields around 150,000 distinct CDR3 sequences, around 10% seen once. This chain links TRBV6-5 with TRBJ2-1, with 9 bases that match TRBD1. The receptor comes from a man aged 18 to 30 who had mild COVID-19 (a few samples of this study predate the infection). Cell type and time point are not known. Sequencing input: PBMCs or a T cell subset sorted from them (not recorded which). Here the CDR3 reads CASTPRWGQGYNEQFF. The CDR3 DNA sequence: TGTGCCAGCACTCCCCGGTGGGGACAGGGTTACAATGAGCAGTTCTTC.